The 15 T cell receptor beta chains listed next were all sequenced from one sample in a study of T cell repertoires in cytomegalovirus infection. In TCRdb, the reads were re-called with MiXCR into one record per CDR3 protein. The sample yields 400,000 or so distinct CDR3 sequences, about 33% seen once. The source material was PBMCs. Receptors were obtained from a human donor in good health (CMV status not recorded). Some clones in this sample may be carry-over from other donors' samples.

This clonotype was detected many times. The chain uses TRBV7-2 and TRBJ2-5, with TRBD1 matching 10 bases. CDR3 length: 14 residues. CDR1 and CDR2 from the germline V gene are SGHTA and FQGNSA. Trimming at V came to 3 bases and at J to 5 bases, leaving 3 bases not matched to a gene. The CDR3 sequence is CASSFDRGRETQYF. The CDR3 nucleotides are TGTGCCAGCAGCTTCGACAGGGGGCGGGAGACCCAGTACTTC.

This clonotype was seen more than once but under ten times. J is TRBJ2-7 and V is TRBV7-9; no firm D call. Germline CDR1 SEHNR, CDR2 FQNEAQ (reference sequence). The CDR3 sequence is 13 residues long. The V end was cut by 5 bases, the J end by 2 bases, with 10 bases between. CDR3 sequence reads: CASSPTTPYEQYF. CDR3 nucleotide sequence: TGTGCCAGCAGCCCAACAACCCCCTACGAGCAGTACTTC. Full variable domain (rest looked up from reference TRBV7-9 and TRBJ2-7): DTGVSQNPRHKITKRGQNVTFRCDPISEHNRLYWYRQTLGQGPEFLTYFQNEAQLEKSRLLSDRFSAERPKGSFSTLEIQRTEQGDSAMYLCASSPTTPYEQYFGPGTRLTVT.

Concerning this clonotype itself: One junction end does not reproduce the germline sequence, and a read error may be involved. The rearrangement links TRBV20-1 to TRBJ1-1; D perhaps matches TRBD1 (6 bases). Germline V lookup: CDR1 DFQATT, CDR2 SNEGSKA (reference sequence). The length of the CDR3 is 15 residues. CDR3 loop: CSAHNQGGMNTEALF. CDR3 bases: TGCAGTGCCCATAATCAAGGGGGAATGAACACTGAAGCTTTGTTT.

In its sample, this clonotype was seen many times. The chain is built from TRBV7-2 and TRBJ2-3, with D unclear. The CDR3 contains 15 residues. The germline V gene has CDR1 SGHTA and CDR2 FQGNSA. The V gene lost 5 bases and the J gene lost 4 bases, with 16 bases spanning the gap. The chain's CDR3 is CASSTDQNRPDTQYF. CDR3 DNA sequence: TGTGCCAGCAGCACAGACCAGAACAGACCAGATACGCAGTATTTT.

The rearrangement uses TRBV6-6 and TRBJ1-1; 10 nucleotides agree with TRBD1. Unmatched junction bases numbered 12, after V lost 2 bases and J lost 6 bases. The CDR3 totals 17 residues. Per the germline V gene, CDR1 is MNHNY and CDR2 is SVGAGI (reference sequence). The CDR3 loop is CASSYLGQGRGTSEAFF. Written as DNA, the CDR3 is TGTGCCAGCAGTTACCTGGGACAGGGGCGAGGTACCTCTGAAGCTTTCTTT.

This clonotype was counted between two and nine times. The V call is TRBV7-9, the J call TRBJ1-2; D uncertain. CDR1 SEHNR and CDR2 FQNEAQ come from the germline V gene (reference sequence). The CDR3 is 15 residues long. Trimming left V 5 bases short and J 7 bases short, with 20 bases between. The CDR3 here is CASSAPGMVEGGYTF. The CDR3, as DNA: TGTGCCAGCAGCGCACCCGGGATGGTGGAGGGTGGCTACACCTTC.

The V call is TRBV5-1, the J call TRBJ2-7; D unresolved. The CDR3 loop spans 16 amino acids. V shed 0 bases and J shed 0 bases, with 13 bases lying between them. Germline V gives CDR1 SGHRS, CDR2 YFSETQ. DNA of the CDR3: TGCGCCAGCAGCTTGGGAACTACCCAGAGCTCCTACGAGCAGTACTTC. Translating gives CASSLGTTQSSYEQYF.

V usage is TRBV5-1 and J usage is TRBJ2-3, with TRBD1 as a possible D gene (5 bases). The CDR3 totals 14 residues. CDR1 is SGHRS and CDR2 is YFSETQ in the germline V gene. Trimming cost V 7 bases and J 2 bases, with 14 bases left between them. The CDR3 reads CASGAYASTDTQYF. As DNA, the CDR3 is TGCGCCAGCGGGGCCTACGCCTCCACAGATACGCAGTATTTT.

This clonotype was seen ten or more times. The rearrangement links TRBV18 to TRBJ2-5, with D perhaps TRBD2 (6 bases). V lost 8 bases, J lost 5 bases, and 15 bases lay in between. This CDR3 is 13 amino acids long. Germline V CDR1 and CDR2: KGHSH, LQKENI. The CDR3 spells CASSPGLEETQYF. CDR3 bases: TGTGCCAGCAGTCCGGGACTTGAGGAGACCCAGTACTTC.

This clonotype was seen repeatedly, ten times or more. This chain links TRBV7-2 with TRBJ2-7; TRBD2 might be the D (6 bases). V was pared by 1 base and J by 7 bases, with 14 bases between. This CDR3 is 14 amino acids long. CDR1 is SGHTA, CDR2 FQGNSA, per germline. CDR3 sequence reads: CASSLEIGRGEQYF. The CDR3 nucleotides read TGTGCCAGCAGCTTAGAGATCGGGCGGGGAGAGCAGTACTTC.

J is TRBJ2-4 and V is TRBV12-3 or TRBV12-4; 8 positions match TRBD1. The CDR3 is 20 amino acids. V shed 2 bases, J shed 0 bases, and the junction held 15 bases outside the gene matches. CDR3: CASSLTGRGLLSGAKNIQYF. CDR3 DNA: TGTGCCAGCAGTTTAACTGGCAGGGGGCTGTTATCGGGAGCCAAAAACATTCAGTACTTC.

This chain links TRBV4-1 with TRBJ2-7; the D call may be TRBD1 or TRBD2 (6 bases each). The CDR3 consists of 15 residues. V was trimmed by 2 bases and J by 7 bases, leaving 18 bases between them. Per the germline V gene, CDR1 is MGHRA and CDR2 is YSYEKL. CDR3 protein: CASSQPGAGAGEQYF. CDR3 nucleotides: TGCGCCAGCAGCCAACCCGGAGCAGGGGCGGGGGAGCAGTACTTC.

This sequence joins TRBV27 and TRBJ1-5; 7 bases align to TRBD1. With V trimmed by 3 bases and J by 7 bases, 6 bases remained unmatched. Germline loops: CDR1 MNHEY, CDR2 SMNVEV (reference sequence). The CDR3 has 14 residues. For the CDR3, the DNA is TGTGCCAGCAGTTTGACAGGGTCGGTGCAGCCCCAGCATTTT. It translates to CASSLTGSVQPQHF.

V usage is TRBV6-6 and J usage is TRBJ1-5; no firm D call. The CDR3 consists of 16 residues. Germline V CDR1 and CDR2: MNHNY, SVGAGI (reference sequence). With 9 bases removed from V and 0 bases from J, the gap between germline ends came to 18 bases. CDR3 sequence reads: CASHHKGVYSNQPQHF. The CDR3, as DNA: TGTGCCAGTCATCATAAGGGCGTTTATAGCAATCAGCCCCAGCATTTT.

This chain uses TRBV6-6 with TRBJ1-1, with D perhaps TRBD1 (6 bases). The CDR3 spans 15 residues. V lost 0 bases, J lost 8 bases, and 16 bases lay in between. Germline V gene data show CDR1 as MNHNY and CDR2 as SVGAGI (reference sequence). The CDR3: CASSYSAGGRGEAFF. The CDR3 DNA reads TGTGCCAGCAGTTACTCGGCCGGGGGGCGAGGAGAAGCTTTCTTT.